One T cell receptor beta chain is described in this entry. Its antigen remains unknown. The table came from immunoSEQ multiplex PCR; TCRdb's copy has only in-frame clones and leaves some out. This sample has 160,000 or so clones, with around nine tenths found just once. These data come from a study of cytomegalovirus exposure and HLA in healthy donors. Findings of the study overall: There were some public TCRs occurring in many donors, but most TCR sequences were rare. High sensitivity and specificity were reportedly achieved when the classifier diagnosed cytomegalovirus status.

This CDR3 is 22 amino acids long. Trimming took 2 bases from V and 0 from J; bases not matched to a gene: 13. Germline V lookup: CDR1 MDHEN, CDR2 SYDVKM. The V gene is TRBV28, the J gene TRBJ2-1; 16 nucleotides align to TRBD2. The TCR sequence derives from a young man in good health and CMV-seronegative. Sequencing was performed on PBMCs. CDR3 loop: CASSLGTSGRGARLDSYNEQFF. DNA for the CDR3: TGTGCCAGCAGTTTAGGGACTAGCGGGAGGGGGGCGCGGCTAGACTCCTACAATGAGCAGTTCTTC. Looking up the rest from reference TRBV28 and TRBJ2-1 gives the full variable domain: DVKVTQSSRYLVKRTGEKVFLECVQDMDHENMFWYRQDPGLGLRLIYFSYDVKMKEKGDIPEGYSVSREKKERFSLILESASTNQTSMYLCASSLGTSGRGARLDSYNEQFFGPGTRLTVL.